This T cell receptor (beta chain) stems from a study of T cell repertoires in cytomegalovirus infection (dated by TCRdb to about 2019). At the level of the whole study: Donor HLA type was relevant to the analysis, as public TCR beta signatures indicated carriage of CMV infection together with the matching HLA type.

Results and caveats for the whole study, not just this receptor: In both this cohort and an independent cohort of 350 to 400 donors, the cumulative frequency of public TCR beta family members distinguished carriers of CMV infection plus the relevant HLA type. The ex vivo response was dominated by HLA-C-restricted CMV-specific TCR beta clonotypes, which also provided the single most frequent clonotype in two of eight donors.

Note on this clonotype: Its antigen is currently not known. No base-level quality is on record; no much larger clone is a single base apart.

CDR1 and CDR2, per the germline V gene, are ENHRY and SYGVKD. The V and J ends are trimmed by 6 bases and 6 bases, leaving 5 bases between them. Including the terminal cysteine and phenylalanine, the CDR3 comprises 10 residues. The DNA shown is the 30-base CDR3, in frame from base 1. Sequenced using an Illumina HiSeq 1500. TCRdb applied fastp at Q25 and MiXCR to the public reads, then kept only in-frame beta chains. Under each unique CDR3 protein, matching rows form one entry showing the most common genes and DNA. The sample profile shows roughly 46,000 distinct CDR3 sequences; 20% to 25% of them were found once. The top ten hold around 20% of the sample.

Material: PBMCs, sequenced either directly or after in vitro stimulation (not recorded which). This receptor was identified in a human donor in good health (CMV status not recorded). Some clones in this sample may be carry-over from other donors' samples. This chain is built from TRBV10-3 and TRBJ1-2; the D segment cannot be called with confidence. The base sequence is TGTGCCATCAGGGATGATGGCTACACCTTC. It translates to CAIRDDGYTF.